This T cell receptor (beta chain) appears in the sequencing data of a study of shared clonotypes between healthy human individuals. J was trimmed by 3 bases and V by 4 bases; bases with no gene match: 5. CDR3 length: 15 amino acids. The germline V gene has CDR1 MNHEY and CDR2 SMNVEV (reference sequence). Clones were sequenced by immunoSEQ multiplex PCR, and TCRdb holds only the in-frame ones, with some missing. The sample comprises some 500,000 clones, approximately 94% of which are singletons, and 0.05% to 0.08% rests with the top ten. Sequences were obtained from naive CD4+ T cells sorted from blood. Subset of the sample: CD45RA+ positively selected. The rearrangement uses TRBV27 and TRBJ2-2; 7 bases line up with TRBD1. The sequence derives from a young woman in good health. CDR3 coding DNA: TGTGCCAGCAGTTCTTCCGGGACAGACACCGGGGAGCTGTTTTTT. Translated: CASSSSGTDTGELFF.